This T cell receptor (beta chain) is drawn from a study of type 1 regulatory T cells. Study-level background: T-allo10 is a Tr1-enriched, alloantigen-specific CD4 T cell product made in vitro.

The CDR3 is made up of 15 amino acids. CDR1 and CDR2 (germline): SGHVS, FQNEAQ. V lost 0 bases to trimming and J lost 0 bases, with 6 bases between them. Via MiXCR, TCRdb re-called the reads, giving one row per CDR3 protein. The data contain some 25,000 distinct CDR3 sequences, just under 75% of them singletons. The graft donor-derived T-allo10 cells reportedly recognize host alloantigens, are anergic, and suppress alloantigen-specifically. In regard to this clonotype: What it binds is unknown.

The origin of this receptor is a human donor in good health. The chain combines TRBV7-8 with TRBJ1-5; D gene uncertain. Sequenced sample: cultured T cells, either the whole culture or a sorted T cell fraction (not recorded which). Sample subset: Tr1-enriched cell product generated in vitro against host alloantigens. The CDR3 sequence is CASSLASNSNQPQHF. CDR3 bases: TGTGCCAGCAGCTTAGCCTCAAATAGCAATCAGCCCCAGCATTTT.